One sample yielded the 26 T cell receptor beta chains listed below, sequenced in a study of shared clonotypes between healthy human individuals (dated by TCRdb to 2019 to 2021). Library preparation was by the immunoSEQ multiplex PCR assay. As stored in TCRdb, this immuneACCESS dataset retains in-frame rearrangements with V and J assigned. A fraction of the clones does not appear; measured against another copy, unresolved V genes explain less than half of the discrepancy, and the remainder lacks a known reason. The sample table shows under 1,900,000 clones, and around 98.5% are seen once. The ten top clones hold around 0.33% of the sample. Sequencing was carried out using naive CD4+ T cells sorted from blood. The sample's cell subset or site, from its label and the paper: CD45RA+ positively selected. The receptors originated from a man under 40 in good health.

The chain carries TRBV4-2 and TRBJ2-3; maybe TRBD2 (5 bases). The CDR3 loop spans 16 amino acids. Germline V gives CDR1 LGHNA, CDR2 YNFKEQ. V lost 0 bases and J 2 bases, leaving 12 bases between the germline ends. This CDR3 is CASSQDNGIITDTQYF. Here the CDR3 DNA reads TGTGCCAGCAGCCAAGATAACGGGATTATCACAGATACGCAGTATTTT.

The genes are TRBV7-8 and TRBJ2-2; D not certain. V lost 8 bases and J lost 0, with 10 bases in between. This CDR3 contains 14 residues. From germline, CDR1 is SGHVS and CDR2 FQNEAQ. The CDR3 is CASFAGPNTGELFF. The CDR3 DNA sequence: TGTGCCAGCTTTGCCGGACCGAACACCGGGGAGCTGTTTTTT. Full variable domain (missing parts from reference TRBV7-8 and TRBJ2-2): GAGVSQSPRYKVAKRGQDVALRCDPISGHVSLFWYQQALGQGPEFLTYFQNEAQLDKSGLPSDRFFAERPEGSVSTLKIQRTQQEDSAVYLCASFAGPNTGELFFGEGSRLTVL.

As regards this clone: The same CDR3 is also encoded by other DNA sequences in this sample. The V and J genes are TRBV7-9 and TRBJ1-5; D unresolved. This CDR3 region has 15 residues. Germline CDR1 and CDR2: SEHNR and FQNEAQ (reference sequence). Trimming cost V 1 base and J 0 bases, with 7 bases left between them. The CDR3 DNA is TGTGCCAGCAGCTTAGTAGGGAATAGCAATCAGCCCCAGCATTTT. The encoded protein is CASSLVGNSNQPQHF.

The chain recombines TRBV6-5 with TRBJ2-1; a weak D match, TRBD2 (5 bases). Trimming left V 5 bases short and J 9 bases short, with 11 bases between. The CDR3 sequence is 12 residues long. CDR1 is MNHEY, CDR2 SVGAGI, per germline. The CDR3 nucleotides are TGTGCCAGCAGTCTCCGGGGTATTGAGCAGTTCTTC. Its protein is CASSLRGIEQFF.

This rearrangement joins TRBV28 to TRBJ2-5, with 7 bases that match TRBD1. Looked up from germline, CDR1 is MDHEN and CDR2 is SYDVKM. CDR3 length equals 18 residues. The J segment lost 4 bases and the V segment lost 3 bases, leaving 17 bases of the junction unmatched. In DNA, the CDR3 is TGTGCCAGCAGTTTGATGGGATTGGGACAGACCTTACGAGAGACCCAGTACTTC. Its translation: CASSLMGLGQTLRETQYF.

The V and J genes are TRBV6-1 and TRBJ2-7, with D perhaps matching TRBD1 (5 bases). The V end was cut by 7 bases, the J end by 1 base, with 8 bases between. Germline V gene lookup returns CDR1 MNHNS and CDR2 SASEGT. This CDR3 has 12 residues. The CDR3 DNA is TGTGCCAGCACAGGGCTATCCTACGAGCAGTACTTC. The encoded protein is CASTGLSYEQYF.

The rearrangement joins TRBV4-3 to TRBJ2-3; 9 bases map to TRBD1. In germline, CDR1 is LGHNA, CDR2 YSLEER. V shed 0 bases and J 3 bases; nucleotides not matched to a gene: 7. The CDR3 runs 17 residues. The CDR3, as DNA: TGCGCCAGCAGCCAAGACGGGGGGACAGGGCCGACAGATACGCAGTATTTT. This codes for CASSQDGGTGPTDTQYF.

The chain recombines TRBV30 with TRBJ1-1; 7 bases agree with TRBD1. The germline V gene has CDR1 GTSNPN and CDR2 SVGIG (reference sequence). After removal of 2 bases from V and 3 bases from J, the junction contained 3 bases not matched to a gene. The CDR3 length is 13 residues. Written as DNA, the CDR3 is TGTGCCTGGAGTAGGCAGGGGGACACTGAAGCTTTCTTT. Its protein product is CAWSRQGDTEAFF.

About this clone itself: The same CDR3 can be traced to other DNA sequences in this sample. The V call is TRBV5-1, the J call TRBJ2-7; 10 positions match TRBD2. After removal of 0 bases from V and 2 bases from J, the junction contained 2 bases not matched to a gene. This CDR3 spans 15 amino acids. From germline, CDR1 is SGHRS and CDR2 YFSETQ. The CDR3 protein is CASSLGLAGTYEQYF. In DNA, the CDR3 is TGCGCCAGCAGCTTGGGACTAGCGGGTACCTACGAGCAGTACTTC. The whole variable domain, filled in from reference TRBV5-1 and TRBJ2-7, reads KAGVTQTPRYLIKTRGQQVTLSCSPISGHRSVSWYQQTPGQGLQFLFEYFSETQRNKGNFPGRFSGRQFSNSRSEMNVSTLELGDSALYLCASSLGLAGTYEQYFGPGTRLTVT.

This clone came up once. As DNA, the CDR3 is TGTGCCAGCAGTTACCCCTTACGAGATACGCAGTATTTT. This sequence encodes CASSYPLRDTQYF. The chain is built from TRBV28 and TRBJ2-3; D gene ambiguous. Germline V gene lookup returns CDR1 MDHEN and CDR2 SYDVKM. Trimming cost V 4 bases and J 5 bases, with 10 bases left between them. CDR3 length: 13 amino acids. The full variable domain, completed using reference TRBV28 and TRBJ2-3, is DVKVTQSSRYLVKRTGEKVFLECVQDMDHENMFWYRQDPGLGLRLIYFSYDVKMKEKGDIPEGYSVSREKKERFSLILESASTNQTSMYLCASSYPLRDTQYFGPGTRLTVL.

The rearrangement links TRBV9 to TRBJ2-3; D is tentatively TRBD1 or TRBD2 (5 bases each). Between the trimmed V and J ends, which lost 5 bases and 6 bases, there was a span of 19 bases. CDR1 and CDR2 (germline): SGDLS, YYNGEE. CDR3 length: 15 residues. This CDR3 reads CASSLAGTQRDTQYF. The DNA of the CDR3 is TGTGCCAGCAGTTTGGCCGGGACCCAAAGGGATACGCAGTATTTT.

Comment on this clone: The sample carries other DNA sequences with the same CDR3. The chain carries TRBV20-1 and TRBJ1-1; no firm D call. V was clipped by 0 bases and J by 8 bases, with 7 bases between them. The CDR3 is 11 amino acids. Per the germline V gene, CDR1 is DFQATT and CDR2 is SNEGSKA (reference sequence). CDR3 amino acids: CSARDQGEAFF. DNA of the CDR3: TGCAGTGCTAGAGATCAAGGGGAAGCTTTCTTT.

The CDR3 here is CASTGLQGAGGNTIYF. As DNA, the CDR3 is TGTGCCAGCACCGGACTTCAGGGGGCTGGTGGAAACACCATATATTTT. V usage is TRBV28 and J usage is TRBJ1-3; TRBD1 agrees at 8 bases. Germline values: CDR1 MDHEN, CDR2 SYDVKM. V lost 7 bases to trimming and J lost 3 bases; unmatched junction nucleotides: 11. CDR3 size: 16 residues. Based on the CDR3 plus reference TRBV28 and TRBJ1-3, the full variable domain is DVKVTQSSRYLVKRTGEKVFLECVQDMDHENMFWYRQDPGLGLRLIYFSYDVKMKEKGDIPEGYSVSREKKERFSLILESASTNQTSMYLCASTGLQGAGGNTIYFGEGSWLTVV.

J is TRBJ2-2 and V is TRBV5-1; TRBD2 matches at 12 bases. The J segment lost 1 base and the V segment lost 1 base, leaving 8 bases of the junction unmatched. This CDR3 has 19 amino acids. Per the germline V gene, CDR1 is SGHRS and CDR2 is YFSETQ. CDR3 DNA sequence: TGCGCCAGCAGCTTGTCCTTGACTAGCGGGAGAGGGAACACCGGGGAGCTGTTTTTT. Translated: CASSLSLTSGRGNTGELFF.

The chain is built from TRBV28 and TRBJ2-4; D is uncertain. Germline loops: CDR1 MDHEN, CDR2 SYDVKM. The CDR3 has 14 residues. Trimming stripped 3 bases from V and 6 bases from J, with 12 bases between. The CDR3 loop is CASSFARRLNIQYF. DNA for the CDR3: TGTGCCAGCAGTTTCGCCCGCCGTTTAAACATTCAGTACTTC.

The gene calls are TRBV5-1 and TRBJ1-5; tentative D call: TRBD1 (5 bases). The V gene lost 4 bases and the J gene lost 3 bases, with 11 bases spanning the gap. The CDR3 length is 14 residues. The germline gives CDR1 SGHRS, CDR2 YFSETQ. DNA for the CDR3: TGCGCCAGCAGCATAGGGGAGCTCAATCAGCCCCAGCATTTT. It yields the protein CASSIGELNQPQHF.

The V and J genes are TRBV7-3 and TRBJ2-7, with TRBD2 matching 8 bases. This CDR3 is built from 15 residues. Germline values: CDR1 SGHTA, CDR2 FQGTGA. V gave up 1 base and J gave up 4 bases; unmatched junction bases: 6. The CDR3 is CASSLNVAGPYEQYF. Written as DNA, the CDR3 is TGTGCCAGCAGCTTAAATGTAGCGGGGCCTTACGAGCAGTACTTC.

The V gene is TRBV15, the J gene TRBJ2-7; no clear D. Looked up from germline, CDR1 is LNHNV and CDR2 is YYDKDF (reference sequence). V was clipped by 2 bases and J by 2 bases, with 4 bases between them. The length of the CDR3 is 12 residues. This CDR3 is CATSRLTYEQYF. Written as DNA, the CDR3 is TGTGCCACCAGCAGACTAACCTACGAGCAGTACTTC.

The V call is TRBV27, the J call TRBJ2-1; TRBD2 matches 9 bases. CDR1 is MNHEY and CDR2 is SMNVEV in the germline V gene (reference sequence). The CDR3 consists of 13 residues. V shed 3 bases and J 6 bases; nucleotides not matched to a gene: 0. The CDR3 loop reads CASSFSGSNEQFF. The CDR3, as DNA: TGTGCCAGCAGTTTTAGCGGGAGCAATGAGCAGTTCTTC.

The genes are TRBV9 and TRBJ2-2; maybe TRBD2 (6 bases). The CDR3 runs to 17 residues. CDR1 is SGDLS and CDR2 is YYNGEE in the germline V gene. Deletions cut 0 bases from V and 3 bases from J, with 15 bases between. CDR3 sequence reads: CASSVGGRHGDTGELFF. The CDR3 region has the DNA TGTGCCAGCAGCGTAGGTGGGAGGCACGGCGACACCGGGGAGCTGTTTTTT.

The rearrangement uses TRBV9 and TRBJ1-5; TRBD1 might be the D (6 bases). V was clipped by 4 bases and J by 6 bases, with 14 bases between them. Germline V gene data show CDR1 as SGDLS and CDR2 as YYNGEE. The CDR3 sequence is 14 residues long. In DNA form, the CDR3 reads TGTGCCAGCAGCCCCGACAGGATTAGTCAGCCCCAGCATTTT. Translating it yields CASSPDRISQPQHF. Combining the CDR3 with reference TRBV9 and TRBJ1-5 gives the whole variable domain DSGVTQTPKHLITATGQRVTLRCSPRSGDLSVYWYQQSLDQGLQFLIQYYNGEERAKGNILERFSAQQFPDLHSELNLSSLELGDSALYFCASSPDRISQPQHFGDGTRLSIL.

In the case of this clone: A much larger clonotype is one base distant, so this may be a read error. CDR3 bases: TGTGCCAGCAGTCGGACAGACTACGAGCAGTACTTC. Protein: CASSRTDYEQYF. This chain joins TRBV2 and TRBJ2-7, with D perhaps matching TRBD1 (6 bases). The germline V gene has CDR1 SNHLY and CDR2 FYNNEI. CDR3 length equals 12 residues. V lost 5 bases, J lost 3 bases, and 8 bases lay in between.

The DNA of the CDR3 is TGTGCCAGCAGCCAAGATCGGGGTCGGCGACCGGGCACAGATACGCAGTATTTT. Its protein is CASSQDRGRRPGTDTQYF. V usage is TRBV14 and J usage is TRBJ2-3, with D perhaps matching TRBD2 (5 bases). This CDR3 is built from 18 residues. Germline V CDR1 and CDR2: SGHDN, FVKESK. V lost 0 bases and J 1 base, leaving 17 bases between the germline ends.

This chain links TRBV5-4 with TRBJ2-3, with 7 bases that match TRBD1. Germline V gene sequence: CDR1 SGHNT, CDR2 YYREEE (reference sequence). With V trimmed by 5 bases and J by 4 bases, 7 bases remained unmatched. The CDR3 is made up of 14 amino acids. CDR3 coding DNA: TGTGCCAGCAGGCGCCGGGACAGCGCAGATACGCAGTATTTT. Translated: CASRRRDSADTQYF.

A word on this clone: One junction end disagrees with the germline gene, perhaps due to a read error. This rearrangement joins TRBV7-7 to TRBJ2-7; D is unclear. From germline, CDR1 is SSHAT and CDR2 FNYEAQ (reference sequence). The length of the CDR3 is 18 residues. The DNA of the CDR3 is TGTGCTAGCAGCTCCCCCCCTGGAGACATTCCCACTCCATACGAGCAGTACTTC. This codes for CASSSPPGDIPTPYEQYF.

This sequence joins TRBV5-1 and TRBJ2-5; D may be TRBD1 (6 bases). V gave up 4 bases and J gave up 2 bases, with 12 bases separating them. Germline V gene lookup returns CDR1 SGHRS and CDR2 YFSETQ. The CDR3 is made up of 14 amino acids. CDR3 sequence reads: CASSVDRFQETQYF. CDR3 in DNA: TGCGCCAGCAGCGTTGACAGGTTTCAAGAGACCCAGTACTTC.